The 11 T cell receptor beta chains below were found in one sample sequenced in a study of cytomegalovirus exposure and HLA in healthy donors (dated by TCRdb to 2016 to 2017). Receptor libraries were prepared by the immunoSEQ multiplex PCR assay. This is the immuneACCESS table as TCRdb keeps it, with only in-frame sequences that have V and J called. A part of the clones is gone; compared with another copy, unresolved V genes explain less than half, and the rest is unexplained. The sample contains some 130,000 clones, approximately 92% of them found a single time. The top ten clones comprise roughly 1.2% of the sample. The sequencing input was PBMCs. Every receptor here comes from a woman in her late teens or twenties in good health and CMV-seronegative.

V is TRBV2 and J is TRBJ2-3; D not resolved. Germline CDR1 SNHLY, CDR2 FYNNEI. V lost 4 bases and J 4 bases, leaving 9 bases between the germline ends. The CDR3 has 13 residues. CDR3 protein: CASSVARADTQYF. The CDR3 nucleotides are TGTGCCAGCAGTGTAGCACGGGCAGATACGCAGTATTTT.

The chain carries TRBV27 and TRBJ2-1, with D tentatively TRBD2 (5 bases). V was trimmed by 6 bases and J by 2 bases, leaving 23 bases between them. The CDR3 sequence is 18 residues long. Germline CDR1 and CDR2: MNHEY and SMNVEV (reference sequence). The CDR3 DNA sequence: TGTGCCAGCAGCCCTAAGACCTACGGGGTAGGTCCCTACAATGAGCAGTTCTTC. Residues: CASSPKTYGVGPYNEQFF.

V is TRBV7-9 and J is TRBJ2-3; D uncertain. The V gene's germline CDR1 is SEHNR and CDR2 FQNEAQ (reference sequence). Trimming stripped 4 bases from V and 6 bases from J, with 14 bases between. CDR3 length equals 14 residues. CDR3 bases: TGTGCCAGCAGCTCCCTAAGAACACAGGATACGCAGTATTTT. This codes for CASSSLRTQDTQYF.

This clone occurred once. The J gene is TRBJ1-2, the V gene TRBV7-3, with 7 bases identical to TRBD1. The CDR3 extends over 12 amino acids. Germline V gene data show CDR1 as SGHTA and CDR2 as FQGTGA. The trim removed 5 bases at V and 7 bases at J, leaving 4 bases unmatched. For the CDR3, the DNA is TGTGCCAGCAGCGCGACAGGGATTGGCTACACCTTC. Translation gives CASSATGIGYTF.

This chain uses TRBV27 with TRBJ1-2; TRBD1 is a possible D gene (5 bases). Trimming cost V 5 bases and J 4 bases, with 14 bases left between them. Germline loops: CDR1 MNHEY, CDR2 SMNVEV (reference sequence). The CDR3 sequence is 14 residues long. The CDR3 sequence: CASSLGGMSYGYTF. The CDR3 DNA is TGTGCCAGCAGTCTGGGGGGGATGAGCTATGGCTACACCTTC.

This chain joins TRBV5-1 and TRBJ2-7, with D perhaps TRBD2 (6 bases). CDR3 length: 15 amino acids. CDR1 and CDR2 from the germline V gene are SGHRS and YFSETQ. Trimming stripped 5 bases from V and 0 bases from J, with 15 bases between. As DNA, the CDR3 is TGCGCCAGCAGGTTCGGGTCCGGGAGCTCCTACGAGCAGTACTTC. Its translation: CASRFGSGSSYEQYF.

The chain recombines TRBV6-5 with TRBJ1-6, with a tentative D call TRBD1 (5 bases). V was clipped by 5 bases and J by 9 bases, with 14 bases between them. The CDR3 runs to 14 residues. Per germline, CDR1 MNHEY and CDR2 SVGAGI. The CDR3 here is CASSEVGVVSPLHF. CDR3 nucleotides: TGTGCCAGCAGTGAAGTAGGGGTTGTTTCACCCCTCCACTTT.

The V call is TRBV7-9, the J call TRBJ2-3; 7 bases align to TRBD1. CDR1 and CDR2 from the germline V gene are SEHNR and FQNEAQ (reference sequence). The CDR3 covers 16 residues. Losses at the gene ends were 2 bases for V and 3 bases for J; bases not matched to a gene: 8. The CDR3 coding sequence is TGTGCCAGCAGCTTAAGGGGGACAGTGACAACAGATACGCAGTATTTT. Protein sequence: CASSLRGTVTTDTQYF.

J is TRBJ1-1 and V is TRBV7-3, with D maybe TRBD1 (5 bases). V lost 2 bases and J 0 bases, leaving 13 bases between the germline ends. CDR1 and CDR2 (germline): SGHTA, FQGTGA. There are 16 residues in the CDR3. The CDR3 bases are TGTGCCAGCAGCTTACGGGTCCAGGGATTGAACACTGAAGCTTTCTTT. It yields the protein CASSLRVQGLNTEAFF.

This clone was seen more than once but under ten times. The chain couples TRBV4-1 to TRBJ1-6, with TRBD1 identical over 8 bases. The CDR3 totals 17 residues. The V gene's germline CDR1 is MGHRA and CDR2 YSYEKL. Germline trimming cut 4 bases from V and 9 bases from J; bases unmatched to any gene: 14. The CDR3 is CASSPGPTGVVSSPLHF. CDR3 sequence (DNA): TGCGCCAGCAGCCCCGGTCCGACAGGGGTTGTCTCTTCACCCCTCCACTTT.

The CDR3 region is CASSFLRTGGEKLFF. CDR3 nucleotide sequence: TGTGCCAGCAGCTTCTTACGGACAGGGGGTGAAAAACTGTTTTTT. This chain links TRBV6-5 with TRBJ1-4; 10 positions match TRBD1. With 6 bases clipped from V and 7 bases from J, the junction kept 8 bases outside the gene matches. The CDR3 is made up of 15 amino acids. The germline CDR1 and CDR2 sequences are MNHEY and SVGAGI.